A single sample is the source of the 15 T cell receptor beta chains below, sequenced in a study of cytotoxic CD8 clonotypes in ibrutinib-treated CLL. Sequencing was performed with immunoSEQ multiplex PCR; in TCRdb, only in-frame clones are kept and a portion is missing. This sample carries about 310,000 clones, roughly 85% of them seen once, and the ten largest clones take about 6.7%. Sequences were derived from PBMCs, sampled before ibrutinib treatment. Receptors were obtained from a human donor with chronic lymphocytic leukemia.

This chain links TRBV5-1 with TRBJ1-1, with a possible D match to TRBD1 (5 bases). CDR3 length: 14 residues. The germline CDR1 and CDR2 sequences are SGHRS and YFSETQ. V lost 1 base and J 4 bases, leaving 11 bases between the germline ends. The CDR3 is CASSLQGGSTEAFF. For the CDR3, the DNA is TGCGCCAGCAGCTTGCAGGGAGGGAGCACTGAAGCTTTCTTT.

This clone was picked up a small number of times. CDR3 nucleotide sequence: TGTGCCAGCAGTTTGGGACAGGGGGCCTGGGGGGGCTACACCTTC. This codes for CASSLGQGAWGGYTF. V and J are TRBV27 and TRBJ1-2, with 12 bases fitting TRBD1. Germline CDR1 reads MNHEY; CDR2 reads SMNVEV (reference sequence). CDR3 length: 15 amino acids. Trimming took 3 bases from V and 8 from J; bases not matched to a gene: 7.

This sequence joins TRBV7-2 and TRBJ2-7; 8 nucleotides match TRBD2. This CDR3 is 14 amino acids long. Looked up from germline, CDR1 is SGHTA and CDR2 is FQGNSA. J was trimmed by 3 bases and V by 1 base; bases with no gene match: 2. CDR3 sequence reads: CASSLGGTSYEQYF. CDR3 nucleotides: TGTGCCAGCAGCTTAGGGGGGACTAGCTACGAGCAGTACTTC.

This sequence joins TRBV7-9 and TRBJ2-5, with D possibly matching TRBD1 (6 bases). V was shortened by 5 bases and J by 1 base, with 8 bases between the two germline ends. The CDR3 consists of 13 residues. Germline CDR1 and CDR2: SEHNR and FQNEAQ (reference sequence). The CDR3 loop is CASSQGTQETQYF. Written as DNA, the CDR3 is TGTGCCAGCAGCCAGGGGACCCAAGAGACCCAGTACTTC.

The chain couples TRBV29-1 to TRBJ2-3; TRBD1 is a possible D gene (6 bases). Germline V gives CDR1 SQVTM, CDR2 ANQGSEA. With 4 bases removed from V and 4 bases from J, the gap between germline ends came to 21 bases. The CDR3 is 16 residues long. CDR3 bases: TGCAGCGTTGTTGGGACACAAATGGGGCCCCCAGATACGCAGTATTTT. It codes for CSVVGTQMGPPDTQYF.

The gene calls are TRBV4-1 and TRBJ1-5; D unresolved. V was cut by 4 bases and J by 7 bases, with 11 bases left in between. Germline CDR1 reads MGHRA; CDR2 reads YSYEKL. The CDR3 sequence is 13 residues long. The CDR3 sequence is CASSPREVQPQHF. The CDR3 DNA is TGCGCCAGCAGCCCGAGAGAGGTCCAGCCCCAGCATTTT.

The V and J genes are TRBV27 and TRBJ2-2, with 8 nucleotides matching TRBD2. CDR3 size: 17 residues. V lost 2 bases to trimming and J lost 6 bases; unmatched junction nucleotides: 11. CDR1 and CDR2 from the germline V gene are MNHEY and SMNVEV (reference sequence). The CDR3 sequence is CASSLGHQRELAGELFF. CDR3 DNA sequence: TGTGCCAGCAGTTTAGGACACCAGCGGGAGCTTGCCGGGGAGCTGTTTTTT.

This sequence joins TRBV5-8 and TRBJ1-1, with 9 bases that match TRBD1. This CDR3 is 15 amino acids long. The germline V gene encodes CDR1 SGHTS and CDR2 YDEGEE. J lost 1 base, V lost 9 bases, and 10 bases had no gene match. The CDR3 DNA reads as TGTGCCAATACGAGAACGGGACAGGGGAACACTGAAGCTTTCTTT. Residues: CANTRTGQGNTEAFF. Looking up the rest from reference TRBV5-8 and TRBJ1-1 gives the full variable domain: EAGVTQSPTHLIKTRGQQATLRCSPISGHTSVYWYQQALGLGLQFLLWYDEGEERNRGNFPPRFSGRQFPNYSSELNVNALELEDSALYLCANTRTGQGNTEAFFGQGTRLTVV.

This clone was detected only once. CDR3 bases: TGCGCCAGCAGCGTTGACTTTCAGGACGAGCAGTACTTC. This codes for CASSVDFQDEQYF. This chain links TRBV5-1 with TRBJ2-7; D gene ambiguous. From germline, CDR1 is SGHRS and CDR2 YFSETQ. V was trimmed by 4 bases and J by 5 bases, leaving 13 bases between them. The CDR3 has 13 residues.

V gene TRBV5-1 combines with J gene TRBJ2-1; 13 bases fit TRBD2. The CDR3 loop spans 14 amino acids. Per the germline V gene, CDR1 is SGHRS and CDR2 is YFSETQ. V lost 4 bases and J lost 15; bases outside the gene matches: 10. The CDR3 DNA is TGCGCCAGCAGCCTAACCGGGACTAGCGGGATTCTGTTCTTC. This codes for CASSLTGTSGILFF.

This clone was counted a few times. CDR3 in DNA: TGTGCCTGGACTTACCGCGGACAGCTTAATGAAAAACTGTTTTTT. Amino acid sequence: CAWTYRGQLNEKLFF. The chain employs TRBV30 and TRBJ1-4; a possible D gene is TRBD1 (6 bases). V lost 4 bases to trimming and J lost 4 bases, with 16 bases between them. The CDR3 is 15 residues long. Germline V CDR1 and CDR2: GTSNPN, SVGIG (reference sequence).

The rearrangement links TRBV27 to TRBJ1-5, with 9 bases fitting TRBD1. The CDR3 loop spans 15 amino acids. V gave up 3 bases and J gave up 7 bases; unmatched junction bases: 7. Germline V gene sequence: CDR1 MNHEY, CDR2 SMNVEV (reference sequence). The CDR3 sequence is CASSFSGTGWQPQHF. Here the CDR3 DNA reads TGTGCCAGCAGTTTTTCCGGGACAGGGTGGCAGCCCCAGCATTTT.

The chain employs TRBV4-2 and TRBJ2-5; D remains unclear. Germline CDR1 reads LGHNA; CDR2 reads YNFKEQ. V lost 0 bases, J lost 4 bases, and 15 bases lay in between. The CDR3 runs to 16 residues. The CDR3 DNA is TGTGCCAGCAGCCAAGATCGAATAGTAAATTTAGAGACCCAGTACTTC. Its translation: CASSQDRIVNLETQYF.

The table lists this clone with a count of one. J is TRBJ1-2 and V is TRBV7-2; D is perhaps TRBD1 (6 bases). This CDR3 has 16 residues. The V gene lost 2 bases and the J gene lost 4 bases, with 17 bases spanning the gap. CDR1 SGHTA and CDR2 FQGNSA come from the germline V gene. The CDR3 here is CASSLRGAPTGYGYTF. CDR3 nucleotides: TGTGCCAGCAGCTTAAGGGGTGCCCCGACAGGCTATGGCTACACCTTC.

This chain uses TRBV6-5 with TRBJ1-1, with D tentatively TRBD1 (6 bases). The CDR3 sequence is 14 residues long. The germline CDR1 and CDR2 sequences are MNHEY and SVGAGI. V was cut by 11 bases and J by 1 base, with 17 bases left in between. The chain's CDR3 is CAVEGQQGNTEAFF. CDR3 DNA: TGTGCCGTCGAGGGGCAACAGGGGAACACTGAAGCTTTCTTT.